The T cell receptor (beta chain) under discussion was sequenced for a study of response to subunit inactivated influenza vaccine. The study's findings and limits: Authors suggested each seasonal flu vaccination may recruit only limited numbers of new T cells.

TCRdb re-called the RT-PCR reads through MiXCR, storing one row per CDR3 protein. The sample records 550,000 to 600,000 distinct CDR3 sequences, 10% to 15% being singletons. A remark on this clonotype: The antigen is not known. A much larger clone lies a single base off, so this may be a read error.

Germline loops: CDR1 SGHRS, CDR2 YFSETQ. CDR3 size: 15 residues. The material sequenced was PBMCs from blood, taken on the day of vaccination. The chain is built from TRBV5-1 and TRBJ2-1; unclear D gene. This receptor was taken from a man aged 45-60 years who received an inactivated influenza vaccine. CDR3: CGSSLAFASNNEQFF. The CDR3 coding sequence is TGCGGCAGCAGCTTGGCCTTTGCTAGTAACAATGAGCAGTTCTTC.